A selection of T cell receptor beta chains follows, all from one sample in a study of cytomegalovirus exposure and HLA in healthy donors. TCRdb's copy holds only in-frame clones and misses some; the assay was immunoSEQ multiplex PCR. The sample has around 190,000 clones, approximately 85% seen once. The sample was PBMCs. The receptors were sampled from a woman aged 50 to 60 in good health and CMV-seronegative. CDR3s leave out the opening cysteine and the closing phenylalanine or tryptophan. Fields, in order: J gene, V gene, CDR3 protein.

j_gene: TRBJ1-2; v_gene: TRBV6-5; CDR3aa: ASSYLQVGGYT
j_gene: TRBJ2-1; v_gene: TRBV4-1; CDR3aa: ASSQALASSGRNEQF
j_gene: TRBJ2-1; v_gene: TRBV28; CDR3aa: ASSLLVGSSYNEQF
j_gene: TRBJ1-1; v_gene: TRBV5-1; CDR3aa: ASSLGDILPNTEAF
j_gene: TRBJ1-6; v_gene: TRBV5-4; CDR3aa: ASSPWDSKSPLH
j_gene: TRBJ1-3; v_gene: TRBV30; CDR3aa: AWSVISTGGISGNTIY
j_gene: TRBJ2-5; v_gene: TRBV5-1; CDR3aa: ASSWAGGYQGTQY
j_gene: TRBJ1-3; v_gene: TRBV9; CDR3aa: ASSASNGNTIY
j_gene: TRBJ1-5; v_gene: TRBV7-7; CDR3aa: ASSLGLNQPQH
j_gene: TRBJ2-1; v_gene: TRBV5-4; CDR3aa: ASSLGGQMVQF
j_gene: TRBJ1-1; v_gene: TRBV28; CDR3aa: ASSFWHNTEAF
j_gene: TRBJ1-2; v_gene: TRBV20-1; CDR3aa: SATGWGYT
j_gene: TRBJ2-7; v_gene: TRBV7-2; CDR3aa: ASSPRNGGAGEQY
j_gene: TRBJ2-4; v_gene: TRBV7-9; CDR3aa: ASSPLQGTSGTQGY
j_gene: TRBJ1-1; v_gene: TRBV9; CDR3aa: ASSAGDRDPNTEAF
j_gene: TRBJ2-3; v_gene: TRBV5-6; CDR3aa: ASSPGLAADTQY
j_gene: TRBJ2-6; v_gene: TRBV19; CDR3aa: ASSIVSSGANVLT
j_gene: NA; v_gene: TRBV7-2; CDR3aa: ASSSRTGLNYEQY
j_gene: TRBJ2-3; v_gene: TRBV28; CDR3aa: ASRRDSRSTDTQY
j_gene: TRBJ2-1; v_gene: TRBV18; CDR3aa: ASSPRLAGDHEQF
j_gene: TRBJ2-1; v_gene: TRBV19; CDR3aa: ASSTQERVINEQF
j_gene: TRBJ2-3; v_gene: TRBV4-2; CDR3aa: ASSQEGEGSILDTQY
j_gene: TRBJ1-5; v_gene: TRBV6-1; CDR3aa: ASSVTGNSNQPQH
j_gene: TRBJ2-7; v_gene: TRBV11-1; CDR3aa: ASSPGTSGRAQY
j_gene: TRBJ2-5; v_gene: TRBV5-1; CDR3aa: ASSPDRPGTQY
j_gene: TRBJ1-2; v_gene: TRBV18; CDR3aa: ASSTRRTENNYGYT
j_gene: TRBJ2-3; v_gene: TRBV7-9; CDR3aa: ASSSGLAGVADTQY
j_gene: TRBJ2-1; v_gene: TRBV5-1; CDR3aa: ASSLAGGRGDNEQF
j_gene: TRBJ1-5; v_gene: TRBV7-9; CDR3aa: ASSVYNNQPQH
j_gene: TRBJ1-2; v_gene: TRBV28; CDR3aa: ASANSLGRGRYGYT
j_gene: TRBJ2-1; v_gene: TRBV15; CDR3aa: ATSRTSGEGGNEQF
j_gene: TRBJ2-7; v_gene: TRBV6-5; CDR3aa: ASSRTGPYEQH
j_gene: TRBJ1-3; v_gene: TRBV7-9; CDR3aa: ASSLAEGSGNTIY
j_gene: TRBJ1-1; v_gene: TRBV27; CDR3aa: ASSLIGMNTEAF
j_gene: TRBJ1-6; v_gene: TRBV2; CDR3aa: ASISTGNQPLH
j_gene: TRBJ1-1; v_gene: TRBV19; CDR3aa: ASKDWGGATEAF
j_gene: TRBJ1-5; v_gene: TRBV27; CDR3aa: ASSYQGGNQPQH
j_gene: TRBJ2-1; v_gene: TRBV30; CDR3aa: AWWQGFSYNEQF
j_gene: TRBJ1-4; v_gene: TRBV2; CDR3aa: ASSDRGRTNEKLF
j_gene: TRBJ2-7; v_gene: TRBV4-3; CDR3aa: ASSLGTGIAPSSYEQY
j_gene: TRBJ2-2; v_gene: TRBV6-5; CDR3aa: ASSGGTPAGELF
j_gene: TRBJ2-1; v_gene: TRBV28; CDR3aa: ASSRTGWAEENEQF
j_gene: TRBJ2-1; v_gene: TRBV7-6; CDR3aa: ASSLVGRASYNEQF
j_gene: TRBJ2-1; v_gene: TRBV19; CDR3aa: ASNDRHNEQF
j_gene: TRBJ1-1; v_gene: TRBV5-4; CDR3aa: ASSKTARLGDTEAF
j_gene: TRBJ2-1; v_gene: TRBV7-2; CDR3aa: ASSLGGGRAYNEQF
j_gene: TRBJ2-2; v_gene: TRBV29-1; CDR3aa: SVVEGTSTGELF
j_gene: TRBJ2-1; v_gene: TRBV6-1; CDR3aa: ASRGDYNEQF
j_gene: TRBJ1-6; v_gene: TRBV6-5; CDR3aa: ASSYGGGNSPLH
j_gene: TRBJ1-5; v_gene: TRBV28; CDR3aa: ASSPTGTGYSNQPQH
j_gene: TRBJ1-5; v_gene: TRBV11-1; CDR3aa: ASSLTGVGQPQH
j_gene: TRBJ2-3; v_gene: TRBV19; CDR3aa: ASSIFEDSDTQY
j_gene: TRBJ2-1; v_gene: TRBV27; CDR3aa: ASSLLNSEQF
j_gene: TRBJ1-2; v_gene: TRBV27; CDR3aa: ASSLLGGTGYT
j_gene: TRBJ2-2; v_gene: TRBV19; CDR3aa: ATQSKAGAGGELF
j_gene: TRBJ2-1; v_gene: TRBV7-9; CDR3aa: ASSLSGAYNEQF
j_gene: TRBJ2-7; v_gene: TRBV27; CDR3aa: ASSPRSSSYEQY